This paragraph covers one T cell receptor beta chain sequence. V lost 4 bases to trimming and J lost 6 bases; unmatched junction nucleotides: 13. CDR3 size: 18 residues. The germline V gene encodes CDR1 SGHRS and CDR2 YFSETQ. This sample is part of a study of blood T cell repertoires in COVID-19. The wider study: T cells, B-cell-depleted T cells, or PBMCs supplied cDNA or gDNA.

Using immunoSEQ multiplex PCR, the repertoire was profiled, and TCRdb retains in-frame clones only, with some absent. The sample lists about 100,000 clones, 70% to 80% occurring once. Material: peripheral blood. This clonotype was sampled from a human donor in a cohort sampled during active COVID-19. The V call is TRBV5-1, the J call TRBJ2-3; 14 nucleotides agree with TRBD2. CDR3 coding DNA: TGCGCCAGCAGCACTGGGACTAGCGGGAGACTGCTCTCGGATACGCAGTATTTT. Its translation is CASSTGTSGRLLSDTQYF.